The source of this TCR delta chain is a study of human gamma delta and Vdelta1 T cells. In its sample, this clone was seen a few times. The antigen is unknown. CDR3 length equals 26 residues. V shed 2 bases and J 1 base; nucleotides not matched to a gene: 34. The V gene's germline CDR1 is TSWWSYY and CDR2 QGS. TCRdb re-called the PCR reads using CATT. The sample contains thousands of delta-chain clones, about 40% of which appear only once. This TCR was recovered from a human donor in good health. The rearrangement links TRDV1 to TRDJ1; 10 bases match TRDD3. The sample taken for sequencing was Vdelta1 gamma-delta T cells from blood grown in culture (DOT cells). The CDR3 loop reads CALGEIKMSYEGSGSGGYWATDKLIF. In nucleotides, the CDR3 is TGTGCTCTTGGGGAAATTAAGATGTCCTACGAAGGCAGTGGGTCTGGGGGATATTGGGCCACCGATAAACTCATCTTT.